This T cell receptor beta chain was identified during a study of T cells in Graves' hyperthyroidism and ophthalmopathy. This clonotype appeared many times. From RNA transcripts, TCR beta CDR3 regions were amplified. First-round RT-PCR targeting the TCR CDR3 was performed with the HTBI primer set. Via MiXCR, TCRdb re-called the multiplex PCR reads, giving one row per CDR3 protein. The data show 400,000 to 500,000 distinct CDR3 sequences, around 15% seen once. Trimming removed 3 bases from V and 3 bases from J, with 15 bases in between. The germline V gene has CDR1 DFQATT and CDR2 SNEGSKA (reference sequence). CDR3 size: 14 residues. The study excluded patients with uncontrolled infection, other autoimmune disease, pregnancy or lactation. Orbital computed tomography and thyroid ultrasound, together with serum TRAb and thyroxine and clinical symptoms, were used for diagnoses.

The sequencing input was blood. The sequence was obtained from a woman aged 18-35 years with Graves' hyperthyroidism. This chain joins TRBV20-1 and TRBJ2-7; D perhaps matches TRBD1 (5 bases). This CDR3 reads CSASPQDGHYEQYF. In nucleotides, the CDR3 is TGCAGTGCTAGTCCACAGGACGGACACTACGAGCAGTACTTC.